Many counts were recorded for the clone carrying this T cell receptor beta chain. Its antigen remains unidentified. The read terminates 3 residues before the CDR3 end, so the remaining end is supplied by the germline J gene. This sample was taken from a study of T cell clonality in common variable immunodeficiency. CVID and control samples used equivalent genomic DNA input. Sequencing used immunoSEQ multiplex PCR; TCRdb keeps in-frame clones, though not all of them. The data show about 43,000 clones, none appearing only once, with 2% to 2.5% held by the ten largest. Study-level points and caveats: Compared with healthy controls, CVID subjects showed increased TCRbeta clonality, mostly in about a third. Compared with controls, CVID subjects had fewer shared TCRbeta clones.

The V and J ends lost 1 base and 2 bases respectively, with 15 bases between them. The length of the CDR3 is 16 residues. CDR1 and CDR2 (germline): SGHDN, FVKESK. The TCR comes from a person between 18 and 75 years old in good health. The chain has TRBV14 and TRBJ2-7; D might be TRBD2 (7 bases). Sequencing was performed on peripheral blood mononuclear cells. The CDR3: CASSQAGRGATYEQYF. Incomplete CDR3 DNA: TGTGCCAGCAGCCAAGCAGGCCGGGGGGCCACCTACGAG.